The clone carrying this TCR beta chain occurred a few times. Its antigen is unknown. TCRdb re-called the 5' RACE reads through MiXCR, storing one row per CDR3 protein. There are around 490,000 distinct CDR3 sequences in the sample; approximately 14% occur only once, and approximately 1% lies in the top ten. This record comes from a study of identical twins. Findings of the study overall: Out-of-frame TCR alpha sharing in monozygotic twins exceeded recombination model predictions. Out-of-frame beta chain sequences displayed weaker excess sharing between twins. Invariant T cells like MAIT and iNKT could partly confound the zero-insertion analyses.

The germline gives CDR1 SEHNR, CDR2 FQNEAQ (reference sequence). The CDR3 is 13 residues long. The V and J ends lost 5 bases and 4 bases respectively, with 11 bases between them. The same sample was also studied in work on yellow fever vaccine responses in identical twins. From that second work: Twins showed a vaccine T cell response that reportedly seemed partly convergent, partly personalized.

This receptor was taken from a woman between 18 and 29 years old in good health. This chain links TRBV7-9 with TRBJ2-5; D gene ambiguous. Input material: CD4+ T cells sorted from blood. CDR3 sequence reads: CASSLQERETQYF. The CDR3 nucleotides read TGTGCCAGCAGCCTCCAGGAGAGAGAGACCCAGTACTTC. The variable domain in full, completed from reference TRBV7-9 and TRBJ2-5, reads DTGVSQNPRHKITKRGQNVTFRCDPISEHNRLYWYRQTLGQGPEFLTYFQNEAQLEKSRLLSDRFSAERPKGSFSTLEIQRTEQGDSAMYLCASSLQERETQYFGPGTRLLVL.